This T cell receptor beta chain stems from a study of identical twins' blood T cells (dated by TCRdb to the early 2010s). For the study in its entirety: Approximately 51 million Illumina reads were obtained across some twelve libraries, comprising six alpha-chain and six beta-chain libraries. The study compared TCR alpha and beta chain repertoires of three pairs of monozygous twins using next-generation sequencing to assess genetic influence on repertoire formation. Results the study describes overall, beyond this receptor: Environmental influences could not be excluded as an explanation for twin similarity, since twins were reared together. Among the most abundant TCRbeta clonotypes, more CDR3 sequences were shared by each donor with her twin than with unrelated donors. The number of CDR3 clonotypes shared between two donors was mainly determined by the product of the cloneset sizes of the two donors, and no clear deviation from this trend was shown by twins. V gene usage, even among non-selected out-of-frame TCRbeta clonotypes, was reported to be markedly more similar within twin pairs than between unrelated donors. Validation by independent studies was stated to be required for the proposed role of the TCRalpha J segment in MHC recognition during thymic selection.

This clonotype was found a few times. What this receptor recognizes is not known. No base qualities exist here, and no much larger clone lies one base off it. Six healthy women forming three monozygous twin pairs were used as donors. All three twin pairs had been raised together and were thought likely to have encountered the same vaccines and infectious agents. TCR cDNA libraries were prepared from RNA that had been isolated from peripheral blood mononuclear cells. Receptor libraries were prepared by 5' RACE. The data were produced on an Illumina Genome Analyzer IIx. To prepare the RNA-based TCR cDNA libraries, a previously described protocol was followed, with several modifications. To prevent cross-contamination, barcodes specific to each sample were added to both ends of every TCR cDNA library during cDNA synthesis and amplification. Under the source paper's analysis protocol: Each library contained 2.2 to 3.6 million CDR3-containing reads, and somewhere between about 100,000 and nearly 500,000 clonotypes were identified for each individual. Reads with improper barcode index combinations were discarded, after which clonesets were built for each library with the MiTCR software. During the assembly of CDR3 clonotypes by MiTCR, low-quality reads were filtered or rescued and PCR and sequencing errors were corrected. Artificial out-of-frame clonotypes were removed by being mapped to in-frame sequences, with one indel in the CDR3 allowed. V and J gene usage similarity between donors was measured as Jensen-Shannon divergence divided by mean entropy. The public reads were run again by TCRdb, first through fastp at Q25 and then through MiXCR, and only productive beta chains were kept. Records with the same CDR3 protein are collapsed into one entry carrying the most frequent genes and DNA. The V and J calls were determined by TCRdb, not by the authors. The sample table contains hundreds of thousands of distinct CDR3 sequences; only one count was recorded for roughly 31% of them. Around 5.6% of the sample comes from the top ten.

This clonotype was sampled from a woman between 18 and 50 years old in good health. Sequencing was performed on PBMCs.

For the CDR3, the sequence is CASSLIGTTGDTQYF. The DNA is as follows: TGTGCCAGCAGCTTGATTGGGACGACAGGAGATACGCAGTATTTT. This chain is built from TRBV5-4 and TRBJ2-3; the D region possibly corresponds to TRBD1 (6 bases align). Measured from the cysteine to the phenylalanine, the CDR3 is 15 residues long. Of all the DNA, just the CDR3 is kept, 45 bases in frame from base 1. Trimming at the junction amounts to 1 base on V and 5 bases on J, and the germline ends lie 14 bases apart. CDR1 and CDR2 were assigned from the germline V gene (reference sequence) as SGHNT and YYREEE.